The 28 T cell receptor beta chains below all came from one sample that was sequenced in a study of shared clonotypes between healthy human individuals. The table came from immunoSEQ multiplex PCR; TCRdb's copy has only in-frame clones and leaves some out. Of some 800,000 clones detected, 80% to 95% appear once; the ten largest clones hold about 24%. Terminally differentiated effector memory CD45RA+ cells were excluded by CCR7 positive selection of CD45RO-negative cells. The sample consisted of naive CD8+ T cells sorted from blood. The receptors originated from a young man in good health.

V and J are TRBV10-3 and TRBJ2-4; D unclear. Trimming took 1 base from V and 6 from J, leaving 13 bases between them. CDR1 and CDR2 from the germline V gene are ENHRY and SYGVKD. The CDR3 spans 15 residues. As DNA, the CDR3 is TGTGCCATCAGTGAGTATGTGGGATCGGGAAACATTCAGTACTTC. It yields the protein CAISEYVGSGNIQYF.

This chain uses TRBV2 with TRBJ2-1; TRBD2 agrees at 12 bases. The CDR3 covers 19 residues. Looked up from germline, CDR1 is SNHLY and CDR2 is FYNNEI. V shed 3 bases, J shed 5 bases, and the junction held 14 bases outside the gene matches. CDR3 in DNA: TGTGCCAGCAGTGAGTGGGGAGGCCTACTAGCGGGAGGCGACAATGAGCAGTTCTTC. Protein sequence: CASSEWGGLLAGGDNEQFF.

V usage is TRBV28 and J usage is TRBJ1-2; 7 nucleotides align to TRBD1. Per the germline V gene, CDR1 is MDHEN and CDR2 is SYDVKM. Unmatched junction bases numbered 22, after V lost 4 bases and J lost 8 bases. The CDR3 covers 18 residues. CDR3 nucleotide sequence: TGTGCCAGCAGTTCCCCTGTATTAGGGGACAGCAAGGGAAGCGGCTACACCTTC. This encodes CASSSPVLGDSKGSGYTF.

This clone turned up a few times. The CDR3 DNA reads as TGTGCCAGCAGTCCCACAGGGTCCCAGCCCCAGCATTTT. This translates into CASSPTGSQPQHF. The chain carries TRBV27 and TRBJ1-5; perhaps TRBD1 as D (6 bases). In germline, CDR1 is MNHEY, CDR2 SMNVEV (reference sequence). V lost 5 bases and J 7 bases, leaving 12 bases between the germline ends. This CDR3 spans 13 amino acids.

This chain links TRBV28 with TRBJ2-2, with 9 bases that match TRBD2. The CDR3 has 18 amino acids. Per the germline V gene, CDR1 is MDHEN and CDR2 is SYDVKM. The V and J ends lost 1 base and 3 bases, in that order; junction bases with no gene match: 9. The CDR3 nucleotides are TGTGCCAGCAGTTTATATGGTTTGACTAGCGGAGACACCGGGGAGCTGTTTTTT. Encoded protein: CASSLYGLTSGDTGELFF.

The rearrangement joins TRBV27 to TRBJ2-7; D call uncertain. The germline CDR1 and CDR2 sequences are MNHEY and SMNVEV (reference sequence). There are 14 residues in the CDR3. V was clipped by 7 bases and J by 0 bases, with 13 bases between them. The CDR3 DNA is TGTGCCAGCAAAGGGCAGACTTCCTCCTACGAGCAGTACTTC. Translating gives CASKGQTSSYEQYF.

The CDR3 nucleotides are TGTGCCAGCATCGACCTTAGCGGGAGGGACCATGAGCAGTTCTTC. Amino acid sequence: CASIDLSGRDHEQFF. The V and J genes are TRBV6-5 and TRBJ2-1, with TRBD2 matching 11 bases. The germline V gene encodes CDR1 MNHEY and CDR2 SVGAGI. This CDR3 comprises 15 residues. Trimming took 7 bases from V and 8 from J; bases not matched to a gene: 10.

Regarding this clone: Distinct nucleotide sequences in the sample also encode this CDR3. This chain uses TRBV9 with TRBJ2-7; D gene uncertain. The length of the CDR3 is 13 residues. V gave up 2 bases and J gave up 0 bases, with 6 bases separating them. CDR1 and CDR2 (germline): SGDLS, YYNGEE. CDR3 DNA: TGTGCCAGCAGCGTTGGCAGCTCCTACGAGCAGTACTTC. This encodes CASSVGSSYEQYF. The full variable domain, completed using reference TRBV9 and TRBJ2-7, is DSGVTQTPKHLITATGQRVTLRCSPRSGDLSVYWYQQSLDQGLQFLIQYYNGEERAKGNILERFSAQQFPDLHSELNLSSLELGDSALYFCASSVGSSYEQYFGPGTRLTVT.

V usage is TRBV7-9 and J usage is TRBJ2-1; D is undetermined. The CDR3 sequence is 16 residues long. CDR1 and CDR2 from the germline V gene are SEHNR and FQNEAQ (reference sequence). Deletions cut 5 bases from V and 6 bases from J, with 20 bases between. CDR3 in DNA: TGTGCCAGCAGCCCTCCTCCTCCTTCTTCTTTCAATGAGCAGTTCTTC. This codes for CASSPPPPSSFNEQFF.

The V call is TRBV5-1, the J call TRBJ2-2; TRBD2 matches 13 bases. The germline CDR1 and CDR2 sequences are SGHRS and YFSETQ. This CDR3 is built from 17 residues. Germline trimming cut 4 bases from V and 5 bases from J; bases unmatched to any gene: 8. The CDR3 sequence: CASSPGLAGVETGELFF. CDR3 DNA: TGCGCCAGCAGCCCCGGACTAGCGGGAGTCGAAACCGGGGAGCTGTTTTTT. The entire variable domain, with the rest obtained from reference TRBV5-1 and TRBJ2-2, is as follows: KAGVTQTPRYLIKTRGQQVTLSCSPISGHRSVSWYQQTPGQGLQFLFEYFSETQRNKGNFPGRFSGRQFSNSRSEMNVSTLELGDSALYLCASSPGLAGVETGELFFGEGSRLTVL.

The rearrangement links TRBV29-1 to TRBJ2-1; D is unclear. This CDR3 is 10 amino acids long. CDR1 is SQVTM, CDR2 ANQGSEA, per germline. Deletions cut 7 bases from V and 8 bases from J, with 9 bases between. CDR3 sequence: CSALAHEQFF. In DNA, the CDR3 is TGCAGCGCCCTGGCCCATGAGCAGTTCTTC.

J is TRBJ2-7 and V is TRBV6-6; D gene ambiguous. Trimming took 0 bases from V and 3 from J, leaving 9 bases between them. From germline, CDR1 is MNHNY and CDR2 SVGAGI (reference sequence). The CDR3 extends over 14 amino acids. CDR3 sequence reads: CASSYSKAGYEQYF. The CDR3 DNA reads as TGTGCCAGCAGTTACTCGAAAGCAGGCTACGAGCAGTACTTC.

This clone was found once. J is TRBJ2-7 and V is TRBV10-3; 8 nucleotides match TRBD2. CDR1 ENHRY and CDR2 SYGVKD come from the germline V gene. Trimming took 4 bases from V and 0 from J; bases not matched to a gene: 5. The CDR3 is 15 residues long. CDR3 DNA sequence: TGTGCCATCAGTGCCACTAGCGGCCTCTCCTACGAGCAGTACTTC. Translating gives CAISATSGLSYEQYF.

The chain couples TRBV21-1 to TRBJ2-7; the DNA was not used to check the table's D call, TRBD2. TRBV21-1 is a pseudogene locus. The CDR3 loop spans 17 amino acids. The CDR3 DNA reads as TGTGCCAGCAGCAAACTTAGCGGGAGGGGACCCGTTGCCGAGCAGTACTTC. Protein sequence: CASSKLSGRGPVAEQYF.

Of note for this clone: Other DNA sequences in the same sample also yield this CDR3. The V and J genes are TRBV6-5 and TRBJ2-7; TRBD1 agrees at 7 bases. The germline V gene encodes CDR1 MNHEY and CDR2 SVGAGI. The CDR3 length is 13 residues. J was trimmed by 4 bases and V by 6 bases; bases with no gene match: 6. The CDR3 DNA sequence: TGTGCCAGCAGCCCGGGACAGATTTACGAGCAGTACTTC. Encoded protein: CASSPGQIYEQYF.

V gene TRBV7-9 combines with J gene TRBJ2-4; D is perhaps TRBD1 (5 bases). The CDR3 runs to 16 residues. Germline V gives CDR1 SEHNR, CDR2 FQNEAQ (reference sequence). Trimming shortened V by 2 bases and J by 0 bases, and 11 bases separated the two germline ends. CDR3 residues: CASSLQGHLAKNIQYF. CDR3 bases: TGTGCCAGCAGCTTACAAGGACACCTAGCCAAAAACATTCAGTACTTC.

The V and J genes are TRBV7-7 and TRBJ2-7; weak D call: TRBD1 (5 bases). CDR1 SSHAT and CDR2 FNYEAQ come from the germline V gene (reference sequence). V lost 1 base and J lost 6, with 13 bases in between. The CDR3 totals 14 residues. In DNA form, the CDR3 reads TGTGCCAGCAGCTTAGAGGTCCAGGGCGGCGAGCAGTACTTC. It encodes CASSLEVQGGEQYF.

This clone was counted ten times or more. The V gene is TRBV30, the J gene TRBJ1-1, with no clear D. The V gene's germline CDR1 is GTSNPN and CDR2 SVGIG (reference sequence). This CDR3 spans 15 amino acids. The V end lost 0 bases, the J end lost 2 bases, and 13 bases lay between the germline ends. DNA of the CDR3: TGTGCCTGGAGTGTACTAGGAACAGTTAACACTGAAGCTTTCTTT. This gives the protein CAWSVLGTVNTEAFF.

This clone appeared once. The chain joins TRBV7-9 to TRBJ2-1, with 9 bases aligning to TRBD2. With 5 bases clipped from V and 4 bases from J, the junction kept 9 bases outside the gene matches. Germline assignment: CDR1 SEHNR and CDR2 FQNEAQ (reference sequence). CDR3 length: 16 residues. CDR3 in amino acids: CASSPTGLAEYNEQFF. DNA for the CDR3: TGTGCCAGCAGCCCGACGGGACTAGCAGAGTACAATGAGCAGTTCTTC.

V and J are TRBV28 and TRBJ2-2, with TRBD2 matching 16 bases. This CDR3 region has 19 residues. Germline V gives CDR1 MDHEN, CDR2 SYDVKM. J lost 4 bases, V lost 6 bases, and 11 bases had no gene match. CDR3 in amino acids: CASSLIPGLAGGRTGELFF. In nucleotides, the CDR3 is TGTGCCAGCAGCCTAATCCCGGGACTAGCGGGAGGGCGCACCGGGGAGCTGTTTTTT.

This clone appeared a single time. J is TRBJ2-1 and V is TRBV28, with D tentatively TRBD1 (5 bases). The CDR3 consists of 14 residues. The germline CDR1 and CDR2 sequences are MDHEN and SYDVKM. The V and J ends lost 0 bases and 8 bases respectively, with 11 bases between them. The CDR3 bases are TGTGCCAGCAGTTTATGGGGCAGGGCGTATGAGCAGTTCTTC. Amino acids: CASSLWGRAYEQFF.

This clone appeared once. The chain carries TRBV9 and TRBJ2-3, with TRBD2 matching over 10 bases. The CDR3 loop spans 15 amino acids. Germline CDR1 and CDR2: SGDLS and YYNGEE. V was pared by 0 bases and J by 6 bases, with 4 bases of the junction left unmatched. The CDR3 here is CASSVVLAGEDTQYF. DNA of the CDR3: TGTGCCAGCAGCGTAGTTCTAGCGGGAGAGGATACGCAGTATTTT.

The V call is TRBV21-1, the J call TRBJ2-1; TRBD2, the table's D call, was not compared with the DNA. TRBV21-1 is noted as a pseudogene. There are 16 residues in the CDR3. CDR3 protein: CASSNTSGRAYDEQFF. Here the CDR3 DNA reads TGTGCCAGCAGCAATACTAGCGGGAGGGCCTACGATGAGCAGTTCTTC.

The chain links TRBV9 to TRBJ1-2; D unclear. The CDR3 covers 12 residues. Trimming cost V 2 bases and J 6 bases, with 8 bases left between them. Germline V gene sequence: CDR1 SGDLS, CDR2 YYNGEE. In DNA, the CDR3 is TGTGCCAGCAGCGTCTGGGGTGATGGCTACACCTTC. It translates to CASSVWGDGYTF.

J is TRBJ2-5 and V is TRBV7-2, with TRBD1 matching over 9 bases. The CDR3 has 15 amino acids. Germline-derived CDR1 and CDR2 are SGHTA and FQGNSA. V shed 3 bases and J 5 bases; nucleotides not matched to a gene: 7. The CDR3 nucleotides read TGTGCCAGCAGCTTCGGACAGGGGATGAGGGAGACCCAGTACTTC. This gives the protein CASSFGQGMRETQYF. The full variable domain, completed using reference TRBV7-2 and TRBJ2-5, is GAGVSQSPSNKVTEKGKDVELRCDPISGHTALYWYRQSLGQGLEFLIYFQGNSAPDKSGLPSDRFSAERTGGSVSTLTIQRTQQEDSAVYLCASSFGQGMRETQYFGPGTRLLVL.

Comments on this clone: The same CDR3 arises from other DNA sequences in this sample as well. The chain is built from TRBV27 and TRBJ2-3; 11 positions agree with TRBD2. After removal of 3 bases from V and 4 bases from J, the junction contained 0 bases not matched to a gene. CDR1 and CDR2 from the germline V gene are MNHEY and SMNVEV (reference sequence). There are 14 residues in the CDR3. The CDR3 region is CASSLTSGADTQYF. The CDR3, as DNA: TGTGCCAGCAGTTTGACTAGCGGGGCAGATACGCAGTATTTT.

The rearrangement links TRBV27 to TRBJ2-1; 9 nucleotides line up with TRBD2. V lost 3 bases, J lost 8 bases, and 8 bases stayed unmatched. Germline V CDR1 and CDR2: MNHEY, SMNVEV (reference sequence). This CDR3 has 15 residues. The CDR3 sequence is CASSFAGGPADEQFF. DNA of the CDR3: TGTGCCAGCAGTTTCGCGGGAGGGCCTGCGGATGAGCAGTTCTTC.

The CDR3: CASSEALNEQFF. CDR3 nucleotide sequence: TGTGCCAGCAGTGAAGCGTTGAATGAGCAGTTCTTC. The V and J genes are TRBV6-1 and TRBJ2-1; D call uncertain. The V end was cut by 0 bases, the J end by 7 bases, with 4 bases between. From germline, CDR1 is MNHNS and CDR2 SASEGT. The length of the CDR3 is 12 residues.